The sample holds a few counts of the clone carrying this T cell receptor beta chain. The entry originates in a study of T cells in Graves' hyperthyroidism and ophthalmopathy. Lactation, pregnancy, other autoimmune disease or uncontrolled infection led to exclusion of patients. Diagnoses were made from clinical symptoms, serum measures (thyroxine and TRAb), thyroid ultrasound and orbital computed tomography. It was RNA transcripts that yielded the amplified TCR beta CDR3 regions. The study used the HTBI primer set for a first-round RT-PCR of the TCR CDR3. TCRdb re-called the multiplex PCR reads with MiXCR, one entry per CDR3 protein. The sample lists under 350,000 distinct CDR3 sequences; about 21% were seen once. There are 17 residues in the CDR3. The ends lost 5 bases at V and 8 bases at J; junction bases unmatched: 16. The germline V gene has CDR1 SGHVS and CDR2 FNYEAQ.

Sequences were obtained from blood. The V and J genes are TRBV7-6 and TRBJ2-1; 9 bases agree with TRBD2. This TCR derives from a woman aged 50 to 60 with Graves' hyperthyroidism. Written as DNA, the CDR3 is TGTGCCAGCAGCAAAGAAGGGGGGCGGGGGGGCATAGATGAGCAGTTCTTC. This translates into CASSKEGGRGGIDEQFF.